This record concerns one TCR beta chain sequence. This entry is derived from a study of blood T cell repertoires in COVID-19. Looking at the study overall: The United States, Italy and Spain provided the acute and convalescent COVID-19 samples.

Measured with immunoSEQ multiplex PCR; TCRdb has only the in-frame clones, and not every one. The data show 100,000 or so clones, with roughly 85% seen just once and 4.1% held by the top ten. The CDR3 length is 14 residues. The V end lost 3 bases, the J end lost 4 bases, and 11 bases lay between the germline ends. CDR1 and CDR2 (germline): MNHNS, SASEGT. Material for sequencing was peripheral blood. The sequence came from a man in his fifties or sixties with acute or convalescent COVID-19. The chain is built from TRBV6-1 and TRBJ2-3; D is perhaps TRBD1 (6 bases). In DNA, the CDR3 is TGTGCCAGCAGTGACGGGCAGGGGCCAGATACGCAGTATTTT. Amino acids: CASSDGQGPDTQYF.